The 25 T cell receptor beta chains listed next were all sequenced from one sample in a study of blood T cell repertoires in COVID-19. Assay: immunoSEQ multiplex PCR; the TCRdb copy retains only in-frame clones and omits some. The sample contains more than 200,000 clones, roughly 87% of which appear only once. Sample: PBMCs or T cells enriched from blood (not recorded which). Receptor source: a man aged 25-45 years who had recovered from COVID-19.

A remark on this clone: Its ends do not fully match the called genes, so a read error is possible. The CDR3 sequence: CASSYGAKTGELFF. CDR3 sequence (DNA): TGTGCCAGCAGTTACGGGGCGAAGACCGGGGAGCTGTTTTTT. The chain links TRBV6-5 to TRBJ2-2, with D perhaps matching TRBD1 (5 bases). This CDR3 is built from 14 residues. The germline gives CDR1 MNHEY, CDR2 SVGAGI.

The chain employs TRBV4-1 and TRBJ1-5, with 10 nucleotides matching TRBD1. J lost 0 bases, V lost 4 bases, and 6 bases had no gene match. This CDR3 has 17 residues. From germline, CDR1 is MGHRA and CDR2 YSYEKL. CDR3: CASSLAGTGVSNQPQHF. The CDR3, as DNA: TGCGCCAGCAGCCTGGCCGGGACAGGGGTTAGCAATCAGCCCCAGCATTTT.

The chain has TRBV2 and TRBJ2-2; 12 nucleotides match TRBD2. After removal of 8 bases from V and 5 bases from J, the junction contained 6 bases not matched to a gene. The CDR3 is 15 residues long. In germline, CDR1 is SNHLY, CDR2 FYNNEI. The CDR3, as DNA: TGTGCCAGCTCTCTACTAGCGGGAGGTACCGGGGAGCTGTTTTTT. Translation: CASSLLAGGTGELFF.

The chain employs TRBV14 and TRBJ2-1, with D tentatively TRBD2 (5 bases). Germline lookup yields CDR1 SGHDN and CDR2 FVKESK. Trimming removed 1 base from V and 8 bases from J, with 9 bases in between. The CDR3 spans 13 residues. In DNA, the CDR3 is TGTGCCAGCAGCCAAGTAGCGAATGATGAGCAGTTCTTC. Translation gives CASSQVANDEQFF.

The CDR3 reads CASSQISSPLHF. The CDR3 DNA follows: TGTGCCAGCAGCCAAATAAGCTCACCCCTCCACTTT. The chain recombines TRBV3-1 (or the pseudogene TRBV3-2) with TRBJ1-6; no firm D call. Per the germline V gene, CDR1 is LGHDT and CDR2 is YNNKEL (reference sequence). Trimming took 2 bases from V and 10 from J, leaving 6 bases between them. The CDR3 spans 12 residues.

This CDR3 reads CASKGQLLTDTQYF. The CDR3 DNA follows: TGTGCCAGCAAGGGACAGCTACTCACAGATACGCAGTATTTT. The gene calls are TRBV2 and TRBJ2-3; 7 bases are a match to TRBD1. The CDR3 loop spans 14 amino acids. In germline, CDR1 is SNHLY, CDR2 FYNNEI. V was clipped by 7 bases and J by 2 bases; unmatched bases: 6. Combining the CDR3 with reference TRBV2 and TRBJ2-3 gives the whole variable domain EPEVTQTPSHQVTQMGQEVILRCVPISNHLYFYWYRQILGQKVEFLVSFYNNEISEKSEIFDDQFSVERPDGSNFTLKIRSTKLEDSAMYFCASKGQLLTDTQYFGPGTRLTVL.

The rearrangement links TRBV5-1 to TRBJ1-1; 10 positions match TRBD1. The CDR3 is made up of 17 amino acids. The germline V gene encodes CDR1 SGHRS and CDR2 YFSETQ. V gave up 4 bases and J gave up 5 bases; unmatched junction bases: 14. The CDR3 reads CASSLPRQGAGGTEAFF. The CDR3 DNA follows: TGCGCCAGCAGCCTCCCCCGACAGGGGGCGGGTGGGACTGAAGCTTTCTTT.

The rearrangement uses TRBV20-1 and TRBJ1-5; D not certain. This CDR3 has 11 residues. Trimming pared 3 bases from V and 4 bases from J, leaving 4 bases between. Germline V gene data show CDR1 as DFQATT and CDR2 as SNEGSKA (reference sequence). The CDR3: CSASTNQPQHF. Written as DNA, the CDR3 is TGCAGTGCTAGTACAAATCAGCCCCAGCATTTT.

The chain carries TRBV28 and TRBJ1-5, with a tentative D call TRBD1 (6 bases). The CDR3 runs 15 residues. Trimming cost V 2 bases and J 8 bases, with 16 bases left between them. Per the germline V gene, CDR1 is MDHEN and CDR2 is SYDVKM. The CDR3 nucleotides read TGTGCCAGCAGTTTAACAGGGCCTACTAGCGAGCCCCAGCATTTT. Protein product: CASSLTGPTSEPQHF. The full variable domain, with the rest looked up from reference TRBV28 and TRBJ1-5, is DVKVTQSSRYLVKRTGEKVFLECVQDMDHENMFWYRQDPGLGLRLIYFSYDVKMKEKGDIPEGYSVSREKKERFSLILESASTNQTSMYLCASSLTGPTSEPQHFGDGTRLSIL.

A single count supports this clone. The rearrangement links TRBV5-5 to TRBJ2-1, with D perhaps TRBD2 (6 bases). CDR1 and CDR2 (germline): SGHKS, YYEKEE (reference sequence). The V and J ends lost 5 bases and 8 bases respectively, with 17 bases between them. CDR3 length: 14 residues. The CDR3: CASRGLPKVYEQFF. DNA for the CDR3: TGTGCCAGCAGGGGACTCCCTAAGGTCTATGAGCAGTTCTTC. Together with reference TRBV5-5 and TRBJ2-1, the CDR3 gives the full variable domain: DAGVTQSPTHLIKTRGQQVTLRCSPISGHKSVSWYQQVLGQGPQFIFQYYEKEERGRGNFPDRFSARQFPNYSSELNVNALLLGDSALYLCASRGLPKVYEQFFGPGTRLTVL.

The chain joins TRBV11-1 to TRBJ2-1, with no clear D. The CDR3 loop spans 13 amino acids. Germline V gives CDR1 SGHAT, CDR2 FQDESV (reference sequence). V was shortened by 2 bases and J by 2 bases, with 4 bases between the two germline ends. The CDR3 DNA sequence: TGTGCCAGCAGCTTACACACCTACAATGAGCAGTTCTTC. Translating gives CASSLHTYNEQFF. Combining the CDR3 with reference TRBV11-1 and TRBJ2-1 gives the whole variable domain EAEVAQSPRYKITEKSQAVAFWCDPISGHATLYWYRQILGQGPELLVQFQDESVVDDSQLPKDRFSAERLKGVDSTLKIQPAELGDSAMYLCASSLHTYNEQFFGPGTRLTVL.

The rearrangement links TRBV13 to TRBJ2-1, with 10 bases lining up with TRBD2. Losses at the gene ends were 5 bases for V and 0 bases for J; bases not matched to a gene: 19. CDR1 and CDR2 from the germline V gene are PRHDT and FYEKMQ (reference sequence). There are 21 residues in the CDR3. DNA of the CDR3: TGTGCCAGCAGCCGAAACGATCGGCTAGCGGGAGATTCAAGCTCCTACAATGAGCAGTTCTTC. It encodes CASSRNDRLAGDSSSYNEQFF.

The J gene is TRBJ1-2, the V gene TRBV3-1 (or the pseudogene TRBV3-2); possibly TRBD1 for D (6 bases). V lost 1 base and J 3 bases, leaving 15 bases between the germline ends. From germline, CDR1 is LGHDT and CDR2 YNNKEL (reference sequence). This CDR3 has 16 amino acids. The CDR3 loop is CASSQALRAGDYGYTF. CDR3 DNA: TGTGCCAGCAGCCAAGCCCTAAGGGCAGGGGACTATGGCTACACCTTC.

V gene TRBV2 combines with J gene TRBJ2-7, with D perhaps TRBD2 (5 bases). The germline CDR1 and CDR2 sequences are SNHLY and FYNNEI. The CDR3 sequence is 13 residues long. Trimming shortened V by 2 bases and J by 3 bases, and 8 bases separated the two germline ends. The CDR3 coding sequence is TGTGCCAGCAGTGAACGCGGGCTCTACGAGCAGTACTTC. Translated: CASSERGLYEQYF.

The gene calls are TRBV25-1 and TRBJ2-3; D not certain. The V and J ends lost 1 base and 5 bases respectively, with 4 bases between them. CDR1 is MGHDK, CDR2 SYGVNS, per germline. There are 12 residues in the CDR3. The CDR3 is CASSEFVDTQYF. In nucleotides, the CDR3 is TGTGCCAGCAGTGAATTCGTAGATACGCAGTATTTT.

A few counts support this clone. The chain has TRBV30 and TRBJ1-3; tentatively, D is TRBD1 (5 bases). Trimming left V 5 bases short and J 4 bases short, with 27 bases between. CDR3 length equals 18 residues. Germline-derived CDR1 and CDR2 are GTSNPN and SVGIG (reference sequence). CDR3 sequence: CAWSLRGTPLSKGNTIYF. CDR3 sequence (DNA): TGTGCCTGGTCACTCCGCGGGACCCCGCTTAGCAAGGGAAACACCATATATTTT.

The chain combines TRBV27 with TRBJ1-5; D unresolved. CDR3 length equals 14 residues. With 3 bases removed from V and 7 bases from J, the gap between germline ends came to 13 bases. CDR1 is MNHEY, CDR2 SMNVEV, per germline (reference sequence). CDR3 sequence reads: CASSLRGSYQPQHF. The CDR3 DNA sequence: TGTGCCAGCAGTTTGCGAGGCTCGTACCAGCCCCAGCATTTT.

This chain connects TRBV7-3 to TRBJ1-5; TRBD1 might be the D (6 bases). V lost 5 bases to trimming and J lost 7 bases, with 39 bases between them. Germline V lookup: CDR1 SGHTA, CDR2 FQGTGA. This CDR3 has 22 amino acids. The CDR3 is CASSPRNWYREYGFVPRQPQHF. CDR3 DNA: TGTGCCAGCAGCCCCCGGAATTGGTACAGGGAGTACGGGTTTGTCCCAAGGCAGCCCCAGCATTTT.

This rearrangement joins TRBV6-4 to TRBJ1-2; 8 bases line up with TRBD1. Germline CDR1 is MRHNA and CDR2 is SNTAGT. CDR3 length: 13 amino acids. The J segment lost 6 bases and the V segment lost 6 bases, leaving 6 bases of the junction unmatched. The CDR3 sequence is CASRGQVWDGYTF. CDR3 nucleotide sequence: TGTGCCAGCAGGGGACAGGTTTGGGATGGCTACACCTTC.

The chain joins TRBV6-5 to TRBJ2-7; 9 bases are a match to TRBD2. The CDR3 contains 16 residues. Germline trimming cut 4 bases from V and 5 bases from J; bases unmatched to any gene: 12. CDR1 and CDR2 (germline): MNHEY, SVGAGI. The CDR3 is CASSSLRTSAGDEQYF. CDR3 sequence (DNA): TGTGCCAGCAGTTCGTTAAGGACTAGCGCCGGGGACGAGCAGTACTTC.

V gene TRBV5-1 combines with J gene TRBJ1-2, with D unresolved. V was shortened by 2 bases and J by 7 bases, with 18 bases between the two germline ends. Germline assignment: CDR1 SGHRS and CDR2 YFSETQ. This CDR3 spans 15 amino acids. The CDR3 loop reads CASSFLSGTSGGYTF. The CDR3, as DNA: TGCGCCAGCAGCTTTCTATCAGGAACGTCAGGTGGCTACACCTTC.

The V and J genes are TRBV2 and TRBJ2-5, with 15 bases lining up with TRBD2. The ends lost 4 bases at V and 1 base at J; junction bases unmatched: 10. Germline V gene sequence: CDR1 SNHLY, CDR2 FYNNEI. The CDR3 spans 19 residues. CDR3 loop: CASSGSQGLAGGAQETQYF. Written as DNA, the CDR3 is TGTGCCAGCAGTGGTAGTCAAGGACTAGCGGGAGGGGCCCAAGAGACCCAGTACTTC.

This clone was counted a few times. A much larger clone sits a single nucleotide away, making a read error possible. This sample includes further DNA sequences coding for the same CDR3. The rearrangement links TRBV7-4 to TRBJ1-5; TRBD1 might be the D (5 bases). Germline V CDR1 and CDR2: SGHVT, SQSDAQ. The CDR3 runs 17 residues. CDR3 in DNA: TGCGCCACCCGCGACGGATACGGGGGGGGGAGCAATCAGCCCCAGCATTTT. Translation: CATRDGYGGGSNQPQHF.

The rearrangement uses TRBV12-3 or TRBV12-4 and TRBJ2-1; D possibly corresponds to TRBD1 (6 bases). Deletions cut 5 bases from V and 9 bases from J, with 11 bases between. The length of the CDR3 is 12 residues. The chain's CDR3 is CASSQQTGEQFF. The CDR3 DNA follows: TGTGCCAGCAGTCAGCAGACAGGTGAGCAGTTCTTC.

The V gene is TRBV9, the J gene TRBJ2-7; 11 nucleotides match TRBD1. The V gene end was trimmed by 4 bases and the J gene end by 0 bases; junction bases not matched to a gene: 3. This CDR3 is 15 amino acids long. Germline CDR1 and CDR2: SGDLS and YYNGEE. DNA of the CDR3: TGTGCCAGCAGCTTCGGGACAGGGGGCTCCTACGAGCAGTACTTC. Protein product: CASSFGTGGSYEQYF. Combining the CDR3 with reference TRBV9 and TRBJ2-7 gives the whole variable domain DSGVTQTPKHLITATGQRVTLRCSPRSGDLSVYWYQQSLDQGLQFLIQYYNGEERAKGNILERFSAQQFPDLHSELNLSSLELGDSALYFCASSFGTGGSYEQYFGPGTRLTVT.